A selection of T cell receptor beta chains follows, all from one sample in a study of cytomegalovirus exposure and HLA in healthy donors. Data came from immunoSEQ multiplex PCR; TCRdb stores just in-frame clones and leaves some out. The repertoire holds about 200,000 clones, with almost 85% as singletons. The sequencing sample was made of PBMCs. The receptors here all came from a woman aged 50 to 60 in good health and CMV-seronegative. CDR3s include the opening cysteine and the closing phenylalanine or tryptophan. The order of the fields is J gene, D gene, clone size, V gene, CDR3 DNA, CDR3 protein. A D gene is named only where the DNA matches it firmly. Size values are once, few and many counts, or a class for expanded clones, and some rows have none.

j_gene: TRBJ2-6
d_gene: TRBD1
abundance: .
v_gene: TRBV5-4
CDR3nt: TGTGCCAGCAGCTCCGCCTTCGGGACAGGGTCTGGGGCCAACGTCCTGACTTTC
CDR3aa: CASSSAFGTGSGANVLTF

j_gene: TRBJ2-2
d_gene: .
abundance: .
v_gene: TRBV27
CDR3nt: TGTGCCAGCAGTTTATCGCCTAGCCCTGGAGGGGAGCTGTTTTTT
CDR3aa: CASSLSPSPGGELFF

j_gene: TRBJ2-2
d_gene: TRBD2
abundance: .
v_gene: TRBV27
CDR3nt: TGTGCCAGCAGTTTTTCCAGCGGGAGAACCGGGGAGCTGTTTTTT
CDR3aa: CASSFSSGRTGELFF

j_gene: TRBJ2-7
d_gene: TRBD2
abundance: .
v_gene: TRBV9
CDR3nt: TGTGCCAGCAGCGTAGAATCTCGGCTAGCGGGAGGGAACGAGCAGTACTTC
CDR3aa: CASSVESRLAGGNEQYF

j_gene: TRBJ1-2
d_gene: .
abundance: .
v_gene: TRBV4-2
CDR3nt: TGTGCCAGCAGCCAACCCGGGGGTAACTATGGCTACACCTTC
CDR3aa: CASSQPGGNYGYTF

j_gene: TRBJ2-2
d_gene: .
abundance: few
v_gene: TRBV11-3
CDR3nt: TGTGCCAGCAGCCAGGGGTCTCTGGGGAGGGCCAAAGGCACCGGGGAGCTGTTTTTT
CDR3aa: CASSQGSLGRAKGTGELFF

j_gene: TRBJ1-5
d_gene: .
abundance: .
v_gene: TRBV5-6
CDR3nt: TGTGCCAGCAGTTCACGGCGGACAGCTAGCAATCAGCCCCAGCATTTT
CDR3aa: CASSSRRTASNQPQHF

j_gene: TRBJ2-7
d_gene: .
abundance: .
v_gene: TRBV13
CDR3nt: TGTGCCAGCAGCACCCGGGCGGGGTACGACTACGAGCAGTACTTC
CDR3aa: CASSTRAGYDYEQYF

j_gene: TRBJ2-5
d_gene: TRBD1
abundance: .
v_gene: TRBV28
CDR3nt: TGTGCCAGCAGACAACAGGGGGCGCAAGAGACCCAGTACTTC
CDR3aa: CASRQQGAQETQYF

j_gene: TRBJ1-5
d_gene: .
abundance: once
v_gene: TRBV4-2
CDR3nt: TGTGCCAGCAGCCAAGAGGGCAGTAATAGCAATCAGCCCCAGCATTTT
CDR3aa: CASSQEGSNSNQPQHF

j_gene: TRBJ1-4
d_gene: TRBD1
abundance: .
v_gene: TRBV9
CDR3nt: TGTGCCAGCAGCCTGGACAGGGGTAATGAAAAACTGTTTTTT
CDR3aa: CASSLDRGNEKLFF

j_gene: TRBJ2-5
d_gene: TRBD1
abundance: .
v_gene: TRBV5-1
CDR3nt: TGCGCCAGCAGCCCCCTAGGCAGGGGGCAAGAGACCCAGTACTTC
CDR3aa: CASSPLGRGQETQYF

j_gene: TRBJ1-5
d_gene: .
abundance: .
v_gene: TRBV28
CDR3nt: TGTGCCAGCAGTTTACGGTTGGATCAGCCCCAGCATTTT
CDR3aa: CASSLRLDQPQHF

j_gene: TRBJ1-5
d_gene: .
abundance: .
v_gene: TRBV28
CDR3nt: TGTGCCAGCAGTTTACGGGGGGATAATCAGCCCCAGCATTTT
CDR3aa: CASSLRGDNQPQHF

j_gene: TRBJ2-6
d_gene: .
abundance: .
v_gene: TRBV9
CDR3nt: TGTGCCAGCAGCCCGCGAGAAATTTCTGGGGCCAACGTCCTGACTTTC
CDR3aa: CASSPREISGANVLTF